The 8 T cell receptor beta chains below come from one sample, sequenced in a study of naive and memory T cell subsets. General study findings and limits: Especially in CD8 cells, naive repertoires contained a few larger clonotypes, possibly CD45RA-re-expressing memory cells.

An equimolar mix of two oligonucleotides served as the beta constant-region primer for TRBC1 and TRBC2. Ligated cDNA was amplified by four rounds of PCR with nested alpha and beta constant-region primers and SP2. In TCRdb, the UMI-ligation and nested PCR reads were re-called with MiXCR into one record per CDR3 protein. The table has some 110,000 distinct CDR3 sequences, more than 12% seen once. Antigens of these TCRs are unknown. Sample: naive CD8+ T cells from blood. These receptors originate from a human donor in good health.

In this sample, this clonotype turned up many times. The chain recombines TRBV20-1 with TRBJ1-5; D is uncertain. With 3 bases removed from V and 3 bases from J, the gap between germline ends came to 12 bases. This CDR3 is 14 amino acids long. Germline assignment: CDR1 DFQATT and CDR2 SNEGSKA (reference sequence). This CDR3 reads CSASTGFDNQPQHF. The CDR3 DNA reads TGCAGTGCTAGTACCGGGTTCGACAATCAGCCCCAGCATTTT.

The chain has TRBV6-2 or TRBV6-3 and TRBJ2-1, with 8 bases aligning to TRBD1. CDR1 and CDR2 (germline): MNHEY, SVGEGT. The CDR3 consists of 15 residues. The trim removed 5 bases at V and 6 bases at J, leaving 9 bases unmatched. CDR3 sequence (DNA): TGTGCCAGCAGTACTAAGGACAGGGATTTCAATGAGCAGTTCTTC. Translated, it gives CASSTKDRDFNEQFF.

This clonotype has at least ten counts. The chain couples TRBV2 to TRBJ2-1; TRBD1 agrees at 12 bases. V was clipped by 10 bases and J by 7 bases; unmatched bases: 8. Germline-derived CDR1 and CDR2 are SNHLY and FYNNEI. The CDR3 covers 14 residues. The CDR3 protein is CATPGQGARNEQFF. In nucleotides, the CDR3 is TGTGCCACCCCGGGACAGGGGGCGAGGAATGAGCAGTTCTTC.

The sample holds many counts of this clonotype. The V and J genes are TRBV6-5 and TRBJ2-7; D not resolved. This CDR3 has 12 amino acids. Trimming pared 6 bases from V and 0 bases from J, leaving 6 bases between. Germline-derived CDR1 and CDR2 are MNHEY and SVGAGI. The CDR3 nucleotides are TGTGCCAGCAGGACAAGCTCCTACGAGCAGTACTTC. Translation gives CASRTSSYEQYF.

This chain links TRBV12-5 with TRBJ2-7, with no clear D. Germline CDR1 LGHNT, CDR2 FRNRAP. With 1 base removed from V and 0 bases from J, the gap between germline ends came to 4 bases. The CDR3 spans 13 residues. In DNA form, the CDR3 reads TGTGCTAGTGGTTTGGGGGGCTCCTACGAGCAGTACTTC. Protein: CASGLGGSYEQYF.

The sample holds a few counts of this clonotype. This sequence joins TRBV18 and TRBJ2-7; unclear D gene. The length of the CDR3 is 15 residues. The germline V and J ends were trimmed by 2 bases and 2 bases, with 13 bases remaining between them. Looked up from germline, CDR1 is KGHSH and CDR2 is LQKENI. The CDR3 reads CASSPGPQPPYEQYF. The CDR3 DNA sequence: TGTGCCAGCTCACCAGGTCCTCAGCCCCCCTACGAGCAGTACTTC.

This clonotype has a handful of counts. The chain links TRBV28 to TRBJ2-3; possibly TRBD1 for D (6 bases). Trimming took off 4 bases at V and 0 bases at J, with 14 bases between the two ends. The length of the CDR3 is 16 residues. Looked up from germline, CDR1 is MDHEN and CDR2 is SYDVKM. CDR3 residues: CASSSDRIPSTDTQYF. In DNA, the CDR3 is TGTGCCAGCAGTTCCGACAGGATCCCTAGCACAGATACGCAGTATTTT.

V and J are TRBV27 and TRBJ1-5; D gene uncertain. Trimming removed 6 bases at V and 1 base at J, with 16 bases between. The CDR3 loop spans 16 amino acids. Germline-derived CDR1 and CDR2 are MNHEY and SMNVEV (reference sequence). The CDR3 sequence is CASRILKEGSNQPQHF. The DNA for the CDR3 is TGTGCCAGCAGAATACTTAAGGAGGGAAGCAATCAGCCCCAGCATTTT.